This TCR beta chain was sequenced for a study of T cell responses to AZD1222 COVID-19 vaccine. The study's findings and limits: Variant regions that are unmutated are reportedly the target of nearly half of spike-specific TCRs. Only a handful of people who got AZD1222 tested seropositive at baseline.

Germline values: CDR1 SGHNT, CDR2 YYREEE (reference sequence). Trimming took 0 bases from V and 5 from J, leaving 9 bases between them. This CDR3 comprises 15 residues. With regard to this clone: Its antigen remains unidentified.

Pooled samples include second doses given at about 4 or 12 weeks. The repertoire was sequenced with immunoSEQ multiplex PCR; TCRdb's copy has only in-frame clones and lacks some. The table has 150,000 to 250,000 clones, approximately 89% seen once; the top ten hold around 3.7%. This clonotype was sampled from an adult who received the AZD1222 COVID-19 vaccine. The rearrangement links TRBV5-4 to TRBJ1-6, with D unclear. This sample comprised peripheral blood, obtained 28 days after the second AZD1222 dose. The DNA of the CDR3 is TGTGCCAGCAGCTTGGGCCAGACTAATAATTCACCCCTCCACTTT. Translating it yields CASSLGQTNNSPLHF. Based on the CDR3 plus reference TRBV5-4 and TRBJ1-6, the full variable domain is ETGVTQSPTHLIKTRGQQVTLRCSSQSGHNTVSWYQQALGQGPQFIFQYYREEENGRGNFPPRFSGLQFPNYSSELNVNALELDDSALYLCASSLGQTNNSPLHFGNGTRLTVT.